This TCR beta chain is from a study of T cells in Graves' hyperthyroidism and ophthalmopathy. Overall study findings and caveats: The model anticipated ophthalmopathy a median about six months pre-onset.

What was amplified from RNA transcripts were TCR beta CDR3 regions. First-round RT-PCR of the TCR CDR3 relied on the HTBI primer set. TCRdb recomputed calls from the multiplex PCR reads with MiXCR, one row per CDR3 protein. The repertoire holds hundreds of thousands of distinct CDR3 sequences, with under 30% as singletons. The CDR3 length is 16 residues. The germline gives CDR1 DFQATT, CDR2 SNEGSKA (reference sequence). The ends lost 0 bases at V and 5 bases at J; junction bases unmatched: 7. Blood was sampled at initial diagnosis of hyperthyroidism, prior to onset of any ophthalmopathy symptoms. About this clonotype: Its antigen is undetermined.

This receptor was identified in a man between 35 and 55 years old with Graves' hyperthyroidism that later progressed to Graves' ophthalmopathy. Sequenced material: blood. The rearrangement joins TRBV20-1 to TRBJ2-2; 9 bases match TRBD2. CDR3 residues: CSAREVAGVGTGELFF. CDR3 DNA: TGCAGTGCTAGAGAGGTAGCGGGAGTTGGTACCGGGGAGCTGTTTTTT.